This T cell receptor beta chain was identified during a study of shared clonotypes between healthy human individuals. Study conclusions and caveats: Estimated clonotype richness was generally higher in naive than memory subsets. Expectations were that clonotype sharing among donors would be affected by sequencing depth.

As defined, naive CD8 cells were CD45RO-negative and positively selected for CCR7, with terminally differentiated effector memory CD45RA+ cells excluded. J lost 0 bases, V lost 4 bases, and 1 base had no gene match. Germline V CDR1 and CDR2: SGDLS, YYNGEE. The CDR3 contains 13 residues. When replicate PCRs were run on sorted subsets, they used about 220 ng DNA, tens of thousands of T cell genomes. As handled by the study authors: Owing to the provision of junction-only sequences devoid of quality scores by immunoSEQ, filtering differed. Assay used: immunoSEQ multiplex PCR; TCRdb lists only in-frame clones, some missing. That table is the source of V, J and clone size, and D and trimming were worked out from the DNA. Of roughly 2 million clones listed, about 95% are singletons. Remarks on this clone: Antigen specificity is unknown. Other DNA sequences in this specimen translate into the identical CDR3.

The chain joins TRBV9 to TRBJ2-7, with TRBD1 matching over 7 bases. The specimen was naive CD8+ T cells sorted from blood. This receptor was taken from a man younger than 35 in good health. This CDR3 is CASSSGGSYEQYF. CDR3 nucleotides: TGTGCCAGCAGCTCAGGGGGCTCCTACGAGCAGTACTTC.